This TCR beta chain emerged from a study of beta chain features in type 1 diabetes (dated by TCRdb to 2017 to 2018). About the full investigation: Mean age, gender distribution, total cell number and subset yield did not differ between patients and healthy donors. A total of 100 million to 110 million sorted cells were examined across all samples, and a strong correlation was observed between cell number per subset and RNA yield. The study compared TCRB repertoires of sorted circulating CD4+ T cell subsets between recently diagnosed type 1 diabetes patients and matched healthy donors. Regulatory and stem cell-like memory subsets were isolated from only 8 patients and roughly eight healthy donors, whereas naive and central memory subsets came from all 30 or so donors.

From each donor, a single peripheral blood sample of about 100 mL on average was drawn into heparinised tubes. Naive, central memory, regulatory and stem cell-like memory CD4+ T cells were sorted on a BD FACSAria II using a panel including CD45RO, CCR7, CD25, CD127, CD95 and CD27. A purity above 95% was achieved for all sorted populations. PBMCs were isolated immediately by Lymphoprep density gradient centrifugation and stained directly without culture. Samples were stained and sorted in pairs, with one healthy donor and one patient per experiment, so that batch effects were minimized. The entire isolated RNA was reverse transcribed using the High Capacity cDNA Reverse Transcription Kit, and thus expressed TCRB transcripts were sequenced. Deep immunoSEQ sequencing was performed on naive, central memory and regulatory T cell samples, with an average of around 3.5 million total reads per sample. Sorted cells were lysed in RLT buffer, and RNA was extracted using DNase-treated RNeasy Micro or Mini kits according to cell number. Each cell subset was processed on its own to prevent cross-contamination, while patient and healthy donor samples were processed together. The immunoSEQ multiplex PCR was used to amplify TCRB sequences from cDNA, yielding 87-bp fragments that span the CDR3 region. Sequencing of the amplicons was done on the Illumina HiSeq platform. As for the original processing: PCR bias was corrected computationally using synthetic template baselines, and reads within Hamming distance 2 were collapsed, with unmergeable singletons discarded. Reads were aligned against IMGT so that V, D and J genes, CDR3 length and insertions or deletions at six rearrangement sites could be assigned. Within each subset, clonotype counts were normalized to the number of sorted cells before true diversity and Gini coefficients were calculated with the tcR R package. The overlap coefficient, calculated on TCRB nucleotide sequences, was used to measure repertoire sharing. Out-of-frame TCRB sequences from naive cells were analyzed as a proxy for the pre-selection repertoire. TCRdb's version of the immuneACCESS table is confined to in-frame rearrangements and falls short of the full clone set. An unresolved V gene accounts for under half of the shortfall where checked; the remainder is of unknown origin. The DNA gave D and trimming, while V, J and clone size come from that table. The sample table records some 290,000 clones; roughly an eighth of these occur just once. Jointly, the top ten make up roughly 0.018% of the sample.

What the authors observed across the whole study: Fewer insertions and more nucleotide deletions at VDJ recombination sites were observed in patients with type 1 diabetes, implying thymic rearrangement abnormalities. Naive, central memory and regulatory TCRB repertoires appeared to be more similar among patients than among healthy donors. Sequencing cDNA rather than genomic DNA could over-represent highly expressing activated cells, although activation and CD3 levels did not differ between groups. Shorter templates might be favored by PCR, yet because patient and control samples were amplified and corrected together, any such skew would affect both groups equally. HLA sub-analyses involved small numbers of individuals, so any influence of HLA type on TCRB rearrangement remained unresolved. Type 1 diabetes patients showed a moderate but significant shortening of TCRB CDR3 length in all four CD4+ subsets.

The table lists this clone with a few counts. Its recognized antigen is unknown. Per-base qualities were not stored, and no clone one base away is much larger. From the cysteine through the phenylalanine, the CDR3 covers 14 amino acids. Left in the record is the CDR3 DNA by itself, 42 bases read in frame from the first base. V trim: 2 bases; J trim: 5 bases; unmatched bases: 6. For CDR1 and CDR2, the germline V gene (reference sequence) lists GTSNPN and SVGIG. Sample: naive CD4+ T cells from blood. Sample cell subset or site, as interpreted from the label and publication: true naive CD4+ T cells. The sequence was obtained from a man aged 25 to 40 with type 1 diabetes. The chain uses TRBV30 and TRBJ1-1; TRBD1 matches 9 bases in the middle. This receptor has the CDR3 CAWSLGQGKTEAFF. The sequenced DNA: TGTGCCTGGAGTCTAGGACAGGGGAAAACTGAAGCTTTCTTT.